This T cell receptor beta chain was captured in a study of blood T cell repertoires in COVID-19. The wider study: From T cells, B-cell-depleted T cells, or PBMCs came the material, which was cDNA or gDNA.

In the study's own analysis: Amplification with reference gene primers provided the estimates of nucleated cell counts. The data were produced by immunoSEQ multiplex PCR, yet TCRdb's version contains in-frame clones alone and is incomplete. That table supplies the V and J calls and clone size; D and trimming were determined from the DNA. The sample gives roughly 52,000 clones, 70% to 85% of which show up once; approximately 10% is in the top ten. The trim removed 2 bases at V and 5 bases at J, leaving 6 bases unmatched. Germline CDR1 and CDR2: SGDLS and YYNGEE. CDR3 length: 15 residues. The sequenced sample was peripheral blood. This receptor was obtained from a man at least 80 years old with COVID-19, enrolled during active disease. V usage is TRBV9 and J usage is TRBJ2-5, with 10 bases that match TRBD2. This chain's CDR3 is CASSVTAGGMETQYF. CDR3 coding DNA: TGTGCCAGCAGCGTCACAGCGGGGGGGATGGAGACCCAGTACTTC.